One sample yielded the 18 T cell receptor beta chains listed below, sequenced in a study of T cells expressing NK-cell markers. Reanalyzing the 5' RACE reads, TCRdb keeps one entry per CDR3 protein, without DNA. The listing contains more than 400,000 distinct CDR3 sequences. Sequencing used blood T cells: a sorted CD56 or NKG2C T cell subset, CD4+ or CD8+ T cells, or bulk PBMC T cells (not recorded which). The receptors were sampled from a woman between 18 and 69 years old in good health.

V usage is TRBV5-1 and J usage is TRBJ1-3; TCRdb names TRBD1, which stays unverified in the absence of DNA. Germline values: CDR1 SGHRS, CDR2 YFSETQ. The CDR3 covers 15 residues. This CDR3 reads CASSLAGQGRNTIYF.

The chain employs TRBV24-1 and TRBJ1-2; TCRdb reports TRBD1, a call that lacks DNA to check it against. The germline CDR1 and CDR2 sequences are KGHDR and SFDVKD. The CDR3 contains 12 residues. The CDR3 region is CAATGEMYGYTF.

The chain links TRBV7-9 to TRBJ2-4; TCRdb names TRBD1, which stays unverified in the absence of DNA. Looked up from germline, CDR1 is SEHNR and CDR2 is FQNEAQ (reference sequence). The CDR3 is 15 residues long. The CDR3 here is CASSQDGGKQDIQYF.

The chain uses TRBV5-1 and TRBJ2-1; TCRdb names TRBD2, which stays unverified in the absence of DNA. Looked up from germline, CDR1 is SGHRS and CDR2 is YFSETQ. The CDR3 is 15 amino acids. CDR3 sequence reads: CASSFLPATYNEQFF. The complete variable domain, with remaining parts taken from reference TRBV5-1 and TRBJ2-1, reads KAGVTQTPRYLIKTRGQQVTLSCSPISGHRSVSWYQQTPGQGLQFLFEYFSETQRNKGNFPGRFSGRQFSNSRSEMNVSTLELGDSALYLCASSFLPATYNEQFFGPGTRLTVL.

J is TRBJ2-1 and V is TRBV7-2. Germline assignment: CDR1 SGHTA and CDR2 FQGNSA. The CDR3 is 15 amino acids. The CDR3 is CASSAQRSSYNEQFF.

This chain's CDR3 is CASSHPFGAYNEQFF. The genes are TRBV3-1 and TRBJ2-1. This CDR3 is built from 15 residues. Per germline, CDR1 LGHDT and CDR2 YNNKEL (reference sequence).

The rearrangement joins TRBV11-2 to TRBJ1-1; the D gene TCRdb calls, TRBD1, cannot be checked with no DNA. CDR1 and CDR2 from the germline V gene are SGHAT and FQNNGV. The CDR3 length is 16 residues. This CDR3 reads CASSHRDRGTNTEAFF.

CDR3 sequence reads: CASSVGGRAGNEQFF. The chain is built from TRBV9 and TRBJ2-1; TCRdb names TRBD2, which stays unverified in the absence of DNA. This CDR3 spans 15 amino acids. In germline, CDR1 is SGDLS, CDR2 YYNGEE. The complete variable domain, with remaining parts taken from reference TRBV9 and TRBJ2-1, reads DSGVTQTPKHLITATGQRVTLRCSPRSGDLSVYWYQQSLDQGLQFLIQYYNGEERAKGNILERFSAQQFPDLHSELNLSSLELGDSALYFCASSVGGRAGNEQFFGPGTRLTVL.

The chain recombines TRBV29-1 with TRBJ2-2; with no DNA, the TCRdb D assignment of TRBD1 cannot be verified. There are 13 residues in the CDR3. The V gene's germline CDR1 is SQVTM and CDR2 ANQGSEA. CDR3 loop: CSADGENTGELFF.

This chain links TRBV20-1 with TRBJ2-5. Germline CDR1 reads DFQATT; CDR2 reads SNEGSKA (reference sequence). The CDR3 contains 14 residues. The chain's CDR3 is CSATLIRDQETQYF.

The chain employs TRBV29-1 and TRBJ2-4; TCRdb proposes TRBD1, but this gene call is untestable without DNA. Germline V lookup: CDR1 SQVTM, CDR2 ANQGSEA. The CDR3 extends over 11 amino acids. CDR3 loop: CSADRANIQYF.

The J gene is TRBJ2-5, the V gene TRBV4-1; there is no DNA to check the TCRdb D call of TRBD1. Germline V CDR1 and CDR2: MGHRA, YSYEKL. The CDR3 extends over 14 amino acids. CDR3 protein: CASSPVTGLQTQYF.

The chain is built from TRBV4-3 and TRBJ2-1; the TCRdb call, TRBD2, lacks DNA for checking. The V gene's germline CDR1 is LGHNA and CDR2 YSLEER. The CDR3 runs to 16 residues. The CDR3 protein is CASSQEPLAAYNEQFF.

The chain combines TRBV5-1 with TRBJ1-1; the TRBD1 assignment by TCRdb is unverifiable without DNA. This CDR3 spans 14 amino acids. Germline V CDR1 and CDR2: SGHRS, YFSETQ. The CDR3 here is CASSATTGITEAFF.

The chain links TRBV20-1 to TRBJ2-3; TCRdb's D call of TRBD1 is untestable without DNA. The CDR3 runs to 17 residues. Germline V gene data show CDR1 as DFQATT and CDR2 as SNEGSKA (reference sequence). The CDR3: CSAVRSRQGVSTDTQYF.

This sequence joins TRBV7-2 and TRBJ2-1; TCRdb proposes TRBD2, but this gene call is untestable without DNA. From germline, CDR1 is SGHTA and CDR2 FQGNSA. This CDR3 is 15 amino acids long. Here the CDR3 reads CASSEAGGPGNEQFF.

The gene calls are TRBV20-1 and TRBJ2-1. Looked up from germline, CDR1 is DFQATT and CDR2 is SNEGSKA (reference sequence). This CDR3 comprises 15 residues. The CDR3 is CSARESTRYYNEQFF.

This chain connects TRBV5-1 to TRBJ2-7; TCRdb picks TRBD1, but there is no DNA to check that call. This CDR3 is 14 amino acids long. Germline lookup yields CDR1 SGHRS and CDR2 YFSETQ. CDR3 sequence: CASSTPTSPYEQYF.